These 20 T cell receptor beta chains were all obtained from the same sample, sequenced in a study of blood T cell repertoires in COVID-19. TCRdb's table, derived via immunoSEQ multiplex PCR, lists solely in-frame clones and lacks some. The data show a few hundred thousand clones, around nine tenths seen once. Material: PBMCs or T cells enriched from blood (not recorded which). These receptors all stem from a woman aged 45-59 years who had recovered from COVID-19.

The genes are TRBV5-1 and TRBJ1-2, with D tentatively TRBD1 (5 bases). V lost 4 bases and J lost 6, with 19 bases in between. Germline CDR1 is SGHRS and CDR2 is YFSETQ. The CDR3 loop spans 15 amino acids. In DNA form, the CDR3 reads TGCGCCAGCAGCCCATGGGACGGCGGGAGAGATGGCTACACCTTC. Amino acids: CASSPWDGGRDGYTF.

The CDR3 DNA sequence: TGTGCCAGCAGAATGACAGGTGCTAACACCGGGGAGCTGTTTTTT. The encoded protein is CASRMTGANTGELFF. V gene TRBV27 combines with J gene TRBJ2-2; TRBD1 might be the D (6 bases). The V and J ends lost 6 bases and 2 bases respectively, with 13 bases between them. The CDR3 runs 15 residues. Germline V gene lookup returns CDR1 MNHEY and CDR2 SMNVEV (reference sequence).

The chain employs TRBV4-3 and TRBJ2-3; 9 nucleotides match TRBD2. The V gene end was trimmed by 0 bases and the J gene end by 6 bases; junction bases not matched to a gene: 7. Germline loops: CDR1 LGHNA, CDR2 YSLEER. CDR3 length: 16 residues. CDR3 protein: CASSQDLRGGADTQYF. The CDR3 DNA follows: TGCGCCAGCAGCCAAGATTTGCGGGGGGGGGCGGATACGCAGTATTTT.

The chain carries TRBV3-1 (or the pseudogene TRBV3-2) and TRBJ1-1; a weak D match, TRBD1 (5 bases). V was shortened by 0 bases and J by 2 bases, with 13 bases between the two germline ends. This CDR3 is built from 16 residues. Germline V gene sequence: CDR1 LGHDT, CDR2 YNNKEL (reference sequence). As DNA, the CDR3 is TGTGCCAGCAGCCAAGATCGCGGGGGGAGTAACACTGAAGCTTTCTTT. This sequence encodes CASSQDRGGSNTEAFF.

The rearrangement links TRBV21-1 to TRBJ1-6; TRBD1, as called in the table, went unchecked against the DNA. TRBV21-1 is annotated as a pseudogene. The CDR3 length is 16 residues. The CDR3 DNA reads as TGTGCCAGCAGCAAAAAGGGGCCACAGGGTACTTCACCCCTCCACTTT. Protein sequence: CASSKKGPQGTSPLHF.

This rearrangement joins TRBV6-5 to TRBJ2-1; 7 positions agree with TRBD2. Losses at the gene ends were 2 bases for V and 0 bases for J; bases not matched to a gene: 4. The CDR3 sequence is 16 residues long. Germline V CDR1 and CDR2: MNHEY, SVGAGI. CDR3 bases: TGTGCCAGCAGTTACGGGCGGGGGATCTCCTACAATGAGCAGTTCTTC. It codes for CASSYGRGISYNEQFF.

V and J are TRBV3-1 (or the pseudogene TRBV3-2) and TRBJ2-5; perhaps TRBD2 as D (5 bases). The germline V and J ends were trimmed by 0 bases and 6 bases, with 11 bases remaining between them. The CDR3 is 14 residues long. CDR1 is LGHDT, CDR2 YNNKEL, per germline (reference sequence). The CDR3 DNA sequence: TGTGCCAGCAGCCAAGATGTTGCTAGCAAGACCCAGTACTTC. Protein product: CASSQDVASKTQYF.

As concerns this clone: Other DNA sequences within the sample encode an identical CDR3. The chain carries TRBV5-1 and TRBJ2-5, with 13 positions matching TRBD2. The CDR3 loop spans 16 amino acids. The V segment lost 1 base and the J segment 2 bases; nucleotides outside the gene matches: 2. Germline V gives CDR1 SGHRS, CDR2 YFSETQ. DNA for the CDR3: TGCGCCAGCAGCTTGTCACTAGCGGGGGGGCAAGAGACCCAGTACTTC. This sequence encodes CASSLSLAGGQETQYF.

This clone was observed a single time. The chain carries TRBV5-1 and TRBJ1-6, with a possible D match to TRBD1 (5 bases). The CDR3 sequence is 14 residues long. The V and J ends lost 5 bases and 10 bases respectively, with 16 bases between them. CDR1 is SGHRS and CDR2 is YFSETQ in the germline V gene. The CDR3 region is CASSSQGGKSPLHF. CDR3 in DNA: TGCGCCAGCAGTAGTCAGGGAGGAAAGTCACCCCTCCACTTT.

In the case of this clone: Different DNA sequences within this sample yield the same CDR3. V is TRBV7-3 and J is TRBJ2-5; 11 bases map to TRBD2. Trimming took 5 bases from V and 0 from J; bases not matched to a gene: 2. The length of the CDR3 is 15 residues. Germline assignment: CDR1 SGHTA and CDR2 FQGTGA. The CDR3 DNA is TGTGCCAGCAGCGAGGGACTAGCGGACCAAGAGACCCAGTACTTC. Amino acid sequence: CASSEGLADQETQYF.

This clone was seen more than once but under ten times. The chain recombines TRBV18 with TRBJ2-2, with 9 bases fitting TRBD1. Looked up from germline, CDR1 is KGHSH and CDR2 is LQKENI. The V segment lost 4 bases and the J segment 4 bases; nucleotides outside the gene matches: 10. The CDR3 length is 17 residues. CDR3 amino acids: CASSRQQGAPGTGELFF. CDR3 sequence (DNA): TGTGCCAGCTCACGCCAACAGGGGGCGCCGGGCACCGGGGAGCTGTTTTTT.

Written as DNA, the CDR3 is TGTGCCAGCACCCGACAGGGTAGGGGAACTAATGAAAAACTGTTTTTT. Protein product: CASTRQGRGTNEKLFF. The chain is built from TRBV28 and TRBJ1-4, with TRBD1 matching over 7 bases. This CDR3 contains 16 residues. The trim removed 7 bases at V and 1 base at J, leaving 9 bases unmatched. Germline CDR1 and CDR2: MDHEN and SYDVKM.

This chain connects TRBV6-2 or TRBV6-3 to TRBJ2-2, with D uncertain. The CDR3 totals 15 residues. Trimming stripped 3 bases from V and 0 bases from J, with 8 bases between. Germline V gene lookup returns CDR1 MNHEY and CDR2 SVGEGT. CDR3 nucleotides: TGTGCCAGCAGTTATCCCAGCGCGAACACCGGGGAGCTGTTTTTT. Its translation: CASSYPSANTGELFF.

This clone was counted only a few times. The gene calls are TRBV5-1 and TRBJ1-2, with D perhaps TRBD1 (5 bases). The CDR3 is 16 residues long. CDR1 is SGHRS and CDR2 is YFSETQ in the germline V gene. V was cut by 0 bases and J by 2 bases, with 14 bases left in between. This CDR3 reads CASSLGIGDRNYGYTF. CDR3 coding DNA: TGCGCCAGCAGCTTGGGTATAGGGGATAGGAACTATGGCTACACCTTC.

This clone was recorded a few times. This chain connects TRBV19 to TRBJ1-1; perhaps TRBD1 as D (6 bases). Trimming took 0 bases from V and 5 from J, leaving 10 bases between them. Germline V gene lookup returns CDR1 LNHDA and CDR2 SQIVND (reference sequence). The CDR3 is made up of 14 amino acids. The CDR3 DNA sequence: TGTGCCAGTAGTATAGAGGGGGCAGTGACTGAAGCTTTCTTT. Translated: CASSIEGAVTEAFF.

This chain links TRBV5-1 with TRBJ2-3; 8 bases are shared with TRBD1. Germline CDR1 is SGHRS and CDR2 is YFSETQ. J lost 0 bases, V lost 2 bases, and 5 bases had no gene match. CDR3 length: 16 amino acids. The CDR3 protein is CASSLGQGLSTDTQYF. The CDR3 DNA reads as TGCGCCAGCAGCTTAGGACAGGGCCTTAGCACAGATACGCAGTATTTT.

This sequence joins TRBV2 and TRBJ1-5; D gene unclear. There are 16 residues in the CDR3. The V gene lost 2 bases and the J gene lost 0 bases, with 11 bases spanning the gap. From germline, CDR1 is SNHLY and CDR2 FYNNEI. The CDR3 spells CASSERSPYSNQPQHF. CDR3 in DNA: TGTGCCAGCAGTGAACGGTCACCCTATAGCAATCAGCCCCAGCATTTT.

This chain joins TRBV19 and TRBJ1-1; D is perhaps TRBD1 (6 bases). This CDR3 has 19 residues. Germline lookup yields CDR1 LNHDA and CDR2 SQIVND (reference sequence). V was trimmed by 4 bases and J by 1 base, leaving 25 bases between them. For the CDR3, the DNA is TGTGCCAGTAGTACTCCAATCCAGGGGATTCCGCCAGCGAACACTGAAGCTTTCTTT. It translates to CASSTPIQGIPPANTEAFF.

This chain connects TRBV9 to TRBJ2-1, with TRBD1 as a possible D gene (5 bases). CDR1 SGDLS and CDR2 YYNGEE come from the germline V gene. This CDR3 comprises 15 residues. Trimming took off 4 bases at V and 8 bases at J, with 19 bases between the two ends. CDR3 sequence (DNA): TGTGCCAGCAGCTCCCGGCCCGACAGAGCCGATGAGCAGTTCTTC. Encoded protein: CASSSRPDRADEQFF.

V usage is TRBV2 and J usage is TRBJ1-4, with D perhaps TRBD1 (5 bases). The CDR3 consists of 12 residues. The germline V and J ends were trimmed by 5 bases and 5 bases, with 6 bases remaining between them. In germline, CDR1 is SNHLY, CDR2 FYNNEI. The CDR3 spells CASSYRNEKLFF. The CDR3 nucleotides are TGTGCCAGCAGTTACAGGAATGAAAAACTGTTTTTT.